The TCR beta chain described here comes from a study of cytomegalovirus exposure and HLA in healthy donors. Across the study: A prior study identified 120 million or so unique TCR beta sequences from 200 million or so T cells.

The CDR3 runs 14 residues. Trimming took off 0 bases at V and 4 bases at J, with 9 bases between the two ends. Germline loops: CDR1 LNHNV, CDR2 YYDKDF (reference sequence). PCR was performed using 60 Vbeta and 13 Jbeta primers. Generated by immunoSEQ multiplex PCR, the TCRdb table keeps only in-frame clones and is missing some. The repertoire consists of around 140,000 clones, with more than 75% occurring once and the leading ten covering about 3.2%. This clone has just a few counts. The antigen remains undetermined. Findings of the study overall: In vitro work confirmed that three CMV-associated chains recognize CMV antigens. Follow-up analysis found HLA locus-dependent TCR association rates, highest for DRB1 and lowest for HLA-C. In a later analysis, TCR beta V- and J-gene trimming was associated with a missense DCLRE1C variant.

The specimen sequenced was PBMCs. The clonotype was recovered from a female donor in good health and CMV-seronegative. The rearrangement uses TRBV15 and TRBJ1-1; D is unclear. CDR3 nucleotide sequence: TGTGCCACCAGCAGAGAAGTTTCGGGCACTGAAGCTTTCTTT. This gives the protein CATSREVSGTEAFF.